The 18 T cell receptor beta chains presented below share a single source sample, sequenced in a study of blood T cell repertoires in COVID-19 (dated by TCRdb to 2019 to 2021). The method behind the library was the immunoSEQ multiplex PCR assay. The source is immuneACCESS, and TCRdb retained only in-frame sequences with V and J called. Part of the clones is not carried over; for the studies checked, unresolved V genes explain less than half of this, and the remainder is unexplained. The sample table records about 200,000 clones; roughly 94% of these occur just once. Around 1.2% of the sample comes from the top ten. The source material was peripheral blood. These receptors were obtained from a man aged 25-45 years with acute or convalescent COVID-19.

V is TRBV28 and J is TRBJ1-2; D is undetermined. In germline, CDR1 is MDHEN, CDR2 SYDVKM. The CDR3 has 12 amino acids. Trimming removed 3 bases from V and 4 bases from J, with 6 bases in between. The DNA for the CDR3 is TGTGCCAGCAGTTTCCGGTCCTATGGCTACACCTTC. It codes for CASSFRSYGYTF.

V gene TRBV30 combines with J gene TRBJ2-1, with a possible D match to TRBD2 (6 bases). V was shortened by 2 bases and J by 8 bases, with 19 bases between the two germline ends. The CDR3 runs 15 residues. Germline V gene lookup returns CDR1 GTSNPN and CDR2 SVGIG (reference sequence). The CDR3 protein is CAWSTPSTRRDEQFF. The CDR3 DNA reads TGTGCCTGGAGTACCCCTAGCACCCGGAGGGATGAGCAGTTCTTC.

The chain combines TRBV19 with TRBJ2-2, with 7 nucleotides matching TRBD1. With 7 bases clipped from V and 0 bases from J, the junction kept 5 bases outside the gene matches. CDR3 length equals 15 residues. Germline V CDR1 and CDR2: LNHDA, SQIVND (reference sequence). CDR3 residues: CASNHRGSNTGELFF. The CDR3 DNA reads as TGTGCCAGTAACCACAGGGGATCGAACACCGGGGAGCTGTTTTTT.

The chain links TRBV19 to TRBJ1-5; weak D call: TRBD1 (6 bases). Germline CDR1 is LNHDA and CDR2 is SQIVND (reference sequence). The CDR3 is 16 amino acids. V dropped 7 bases and J dropped 6 bases, with 22 bases sitting between them. The CDR3 nucleotides read TGTGCCAGTACCTACCGAAGAGGGGGTGGGGGTCAGCCCCAGCATTTT. As protein: CASTYRRGGGGQPQHF.

The rearrangement joins TRBV4-1 to TRBJ2-1, with 11 bases matching TRBD2. With V trimmed by 3 bases and J by 6 bases, 4 bases remained unmatched. CDR3 length: 15 amino acids. Germline-derived CDR1 and CDR2 are MGHRA and YSYEKL. This chain's CDR3 is CASSQIAGGPNEQFF. The CDR3 bases are TGCGCCAGCAGCCAGATAGCGGGAGGGCCCAATGAGCAGTTCTTC.

This clone was counted a single time. The J gene is TRBJ1-6, the V gene TRBV11-2; 7 nucleotides align to TRBD1. Looked up from germline, CDR1 is SGHAT and CDR2 is FQNNGV. The V and J ends lost 3 bases and 10 bases, in that order; junction bases with no gene match: 12. The CDR3 extends over 16 amino acids. The CDR3 DNA is TGTGCCAGCAGCTTTGGTAGTAGACAGGGTAACTCACCCCTCCACTTT. Translating it yields CASSFGSRQGNSPLHF. The variable domain in full, with the rest retrieved from reference TRBV11-2 and TRBJ1-6, is EAGVAQSPRYKIIEKRQSVAFWCNPISGHATLYWYQQILGQGPKLLIQFQNNGVVDDSQLPKDRFSAERLKGVDSTLKIQPAKLEDSAVYLCASSFGSRQGNSPLHFGNGTRLTVT.

This clone was seen only once. This chain connects TRBV5-6 to TRBJ1-1; a weak D match, TRBD1 (6 bases). Germline V gives CDR1 SGHDT, CDR2 YYEEEE. V lost 4 bases, J lost 4 bases, and 8 bases lay in between. There are 12 residues in the CDR3. The CDR3 DNA sequence: TGTGCCAGCAGCCGAGGGGGCACTGAAGCTTTCTTT. This translates into CASSRGGTEAFF.

The chain uses TRBV2 and TRBJ2-7, with 7 bases matching TRBD1. There are 14 residues in the CDR3. The germline gives CDR1 SNHLY, CDR2 FYNNEI. J gave up 4 bases and V 0 bases, and 3 bases lay outside the gene matches. The CDR3 DNA reads as TGTGCCAGCAGTGAAGCGACAGGGAAGTACGAGCAGTACTTC. It codes for CASSEATGKYEQYF.

This chain joins TRBV5-4 and TRBJ2-3; TRBD2 agrees at 15 bases. Looked up from germline, CDR1 is SGHNT and CDR2 is YYREEE (reference sequence). Germline trimming cut 4 bases from V and 9 bases from J; bases unmatched to any gene: 6. This CDR3 comprises 15 residues. The CDR3 reads CASSPGLAGGETQYF. CDR3 bases: TGTGCCAGCAGCCCGGGACTAGCGGGGGGTGAGACGCAGTATTTT.

The V and J genes are TRBV28 and TRBJ2-7; 8 positions match TRBD2. The V gene end was trimmed by 4 bases and the J gene end by 9 bases; junction bases not matched to a gene: 5. The CDR3 length is 12 residues. Germline CDR1 reads MDHEN; CDR2 reads SYDVKM. The CDR3 region is CASSWIAGLQYF. The CDR3 nucleotides read TGTGCCAGCAGTTGGATAGCGGGATTGCAGTACTTC. The full variable domain, with the rest looked up from reference TRBV28 and TRBJ2-7, is DVKVTQSSRYLVKRTGEKVFLECVQDMDHENMFWYRQDPGLGLRLIYFSYDVKMKEKGDIPEGYSVSREKKERFSLILESASTNQTSMYLCASSWIAGLQYFGPGTRLTVT.

This sequence joins TRBV19 and TRBJ1-5; TRBD1 matches at 7 bases. V trimming: 4 bases; J trimming: 0 bases; junction bases outside the gene matches: 6. Germline CDR1 is LNHDA and CDR2 is SQIVND (reference sequence). This CDR3 has 16 amino acids. CDR3 sequence reads: CASSTSTGRSNQPQHF. In DNA, the CDR3 is TGTGCCAGTAGTACGTCGACAGGGCGTAGCAATCAGCCCCAGCATTTT. The whole variable domain, remainder taken from reference TRBV19 and TRBJ1-5, is DGGITQSPKYLFRKEGQNVTLSCEQNLNHDAMYWYRQDPGQGLRLIYYSQIVNDFQKGDIAEGYSVSREKKESFPLTVTSAQKNPTAFYLCASSTSTGRSNQPQHFGDGTRLSIL.

The chain employs TRBV19 and TRBJ1-1; D is unresolved. The length of the CDR3 is 15 residues. V gave up 3 bases and J gave up 0 bases, with 11 bases separating them. Germline CDR1 reads LNHDA; CDR2 reads SQIVND (reference sequence). CDR3 in amino acids: CASSMTYPLNTEAFF. For the CDR3, the DNA is TGTGCCAGTAGTATGACTTACCCATTGAACACTGAAGCTTTCTTT.

V and J are TRBV5-5 and TRBJ2-2, with 9 bases identical to TRBD1. Germline CDR1 SGHKS, CDR2 YYEKEE (reference sequence). Trimming at V came to 6 bases and at J to 5 bases, leaving 5 bases not matched to a gene. The CDR3 is 14 residues long. This chain's CDR3 is CASNTGGETGELFF. Here the CDR3 DNA reads TGTGCCAGCAACACAGGGGGCGAGACCGGGGAGCTGTTTTTT.

The J gene is TRBJ1-2, the V gene TRBV3-1 (or the pseudogene TRBV3-2); 7 bases align to TRBD1. V lost 3 bases to trimming and J lost 8 bases; unmatched junction nucleotides: 9. CDR1 and CDR2 from the germline V gene are LGHDT and YNNKEL (reference sequence). This CDR3 contains 14 residues. CDR3 coding DNA: TGTGCCAGCAGCCAGAGAAACCTACAGGGGGGCTACACCTTC. It codes for CASSQRNLQGGYTF.

This clone was counted a few times. The chain joins TRBV3-1 (or the pseudogene TRBV3-2) to TRBJ1-1; unclear D gene. V gave up 5 bases and J gave up 5 bases, with 12 bases separating them. Looked up from germline, CDR1 is LGHDT and CDR2 is YNNKEL (reference sequence). The CDR3 length is 13 residues. CDR3 residues: CASSSNPGTEAFF. The CDR3 DNA reads as TGTGCCAGCAGCAGCAATCCGGGTACTGAAGCTTTCTTT.

The chain uses TRBV5-1 and TRBJ2-7, with TRBD1 as a possible D gene (6 bases). Trimming cost V 1 base and J 0 bases, with 20 bases left between them. Per germline, CDR1 SGHRS and CDR2 YFSETQ. This CDR3 is 18 amino acids long. CDR3 nucleotide sequence: TGCGCCAGCAGCTTGAATCGGGTTAAGGCAGGGGCCTCCTACGAGCAGTACTTC. Amino acid sequence: CASSLNRVKAGASYEQYF.

This clone was seen more than once but under ten times. The chain has TRBV18 and TRBJ1-2, with D unclear. This CDR3 contains 13 residues. Trimming removed 3 bases at V and 4 bases at J, with 9 bases between. From germline, CDR1 is KGHSH and CDR2 LQKENI. DNA of the CDR3: TGTGCCAGCTCACCCGATTACGGCTATGGCTACACCTTC. It yields the protein CASSPDYGYGYTF.

J is TRBJ2-3 and V is TRBV7-8; a weak D match, TRBD2 (5 bases). The CDR3 has 17 amino acids. Trimming stripped 5 bases from V and 4 bases from J, with 22 bases between. Germline CDR1 reads SGHVS; CDR2 reads FQNEAQ. CDR3 nucleotides: TGTGCCAGCAGCCCCCAGACGGGCCGGGGTAGGGCAGATACGCAGTATTTT. This translates into CASSPQTGRGRADTQYF.